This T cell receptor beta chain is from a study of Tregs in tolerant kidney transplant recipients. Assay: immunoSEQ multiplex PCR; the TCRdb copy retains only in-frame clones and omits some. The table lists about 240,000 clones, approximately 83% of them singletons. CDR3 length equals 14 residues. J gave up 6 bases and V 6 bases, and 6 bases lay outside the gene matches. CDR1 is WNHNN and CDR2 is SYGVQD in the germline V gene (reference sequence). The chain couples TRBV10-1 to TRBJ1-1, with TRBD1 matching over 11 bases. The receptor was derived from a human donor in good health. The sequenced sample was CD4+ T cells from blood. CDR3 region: CASRMDRGQSEAFF. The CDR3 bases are TGCGCCAGCAGGATGGACAGGGGGCAATCTGAAGCTTTCTTT.